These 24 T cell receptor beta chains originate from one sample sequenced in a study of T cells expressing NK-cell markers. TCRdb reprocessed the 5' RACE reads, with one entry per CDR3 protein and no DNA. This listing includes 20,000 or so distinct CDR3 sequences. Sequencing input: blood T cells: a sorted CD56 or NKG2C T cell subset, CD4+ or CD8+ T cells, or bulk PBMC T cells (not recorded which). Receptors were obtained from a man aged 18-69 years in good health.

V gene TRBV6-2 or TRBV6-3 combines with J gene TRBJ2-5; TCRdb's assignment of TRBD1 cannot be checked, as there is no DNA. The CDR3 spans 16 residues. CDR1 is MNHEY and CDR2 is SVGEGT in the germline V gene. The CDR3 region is CASSGGGTGPGETQYF.

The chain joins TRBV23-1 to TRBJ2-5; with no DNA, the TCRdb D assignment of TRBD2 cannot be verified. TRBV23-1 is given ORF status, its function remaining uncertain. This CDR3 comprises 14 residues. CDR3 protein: CASSFLAGQETQYF.

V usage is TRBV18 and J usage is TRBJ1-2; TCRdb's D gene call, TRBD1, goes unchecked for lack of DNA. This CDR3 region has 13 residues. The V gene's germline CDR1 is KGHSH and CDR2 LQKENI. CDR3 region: CASSPDRGYGYTF.

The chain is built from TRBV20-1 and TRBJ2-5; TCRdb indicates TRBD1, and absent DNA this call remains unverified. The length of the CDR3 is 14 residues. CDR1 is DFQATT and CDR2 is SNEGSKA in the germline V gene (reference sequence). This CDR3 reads CSAHPQGLRETQYF.

CDR3 protein: CASSLETTASPGNTIYF. The rearrangement joins TRBV7-6 to TRBJ1-3; checking the TCRdb D call of TRBD1 is not possible without DNA. There are 17 residues in the CDR3. Germline V gene sequence: CDR1 SGHVS, CDR2 FNYEAQ.

The CDR3 sequence: CASSLDPAAKNIQYF. The chain couples TRBV7-2 to TRBJ2-4; TCRdb's D call of TRBD1 is untestable without DNA. Germline values: CDR1 SGHTA, CDR2 FQGNSA. The CDR3 has 15 amino acids.

The CDR3 loop reads CSARDLSSYEQYF. The rearrangement links TRBV20-1 to TRBJ2-7. The CDR3 sequence is 13 residues long. The germline V gene encodes CDR1 DFQATT and CDR2 SNEGSKA (reference sequence).

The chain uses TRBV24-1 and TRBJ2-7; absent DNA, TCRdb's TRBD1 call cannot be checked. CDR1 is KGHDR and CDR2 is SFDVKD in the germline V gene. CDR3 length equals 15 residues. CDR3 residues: CATSDGLGRDFEQYF.

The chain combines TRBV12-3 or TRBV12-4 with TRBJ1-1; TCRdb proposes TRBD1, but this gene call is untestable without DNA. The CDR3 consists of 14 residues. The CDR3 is CASRPSGGGTEAFF.

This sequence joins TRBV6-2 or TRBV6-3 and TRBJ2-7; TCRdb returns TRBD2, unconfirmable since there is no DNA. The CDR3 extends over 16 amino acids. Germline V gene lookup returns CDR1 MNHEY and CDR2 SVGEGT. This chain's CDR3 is CASSYLGLAGVFEQYF.

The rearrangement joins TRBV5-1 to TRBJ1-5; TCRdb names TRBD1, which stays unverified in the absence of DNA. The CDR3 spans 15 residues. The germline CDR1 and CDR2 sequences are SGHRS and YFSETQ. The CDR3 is CASSLAGGHNQPQHF.

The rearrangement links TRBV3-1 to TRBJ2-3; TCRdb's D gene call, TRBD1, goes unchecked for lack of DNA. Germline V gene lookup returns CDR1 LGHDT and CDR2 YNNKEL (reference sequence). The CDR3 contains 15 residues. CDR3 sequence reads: CASSQLGGGTDTQYF.

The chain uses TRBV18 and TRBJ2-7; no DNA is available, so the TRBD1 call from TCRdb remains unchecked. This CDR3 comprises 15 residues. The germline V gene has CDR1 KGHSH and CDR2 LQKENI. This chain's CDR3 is CASSLGGHSVREQYF.

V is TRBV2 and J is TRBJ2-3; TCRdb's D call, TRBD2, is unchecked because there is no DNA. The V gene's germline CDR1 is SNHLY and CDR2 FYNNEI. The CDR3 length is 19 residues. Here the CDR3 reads CASRIGAYGTSAGTDTQYF.

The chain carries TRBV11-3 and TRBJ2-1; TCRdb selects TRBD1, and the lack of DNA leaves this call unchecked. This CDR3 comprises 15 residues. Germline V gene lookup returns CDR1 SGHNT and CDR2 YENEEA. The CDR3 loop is CASSPPGQRYNEQFF. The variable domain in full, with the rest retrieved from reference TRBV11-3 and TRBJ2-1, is EAGVVQSPRYKIIEKKQPVAFWCNPISGHNTLYWYLQNLGQGPELLIRYENEEAVDDSQLPKDRFSAERLKGVDSTLKIQPAELGDSAVYLCASSPPGQRYNEQFFGPGTRLTVL.

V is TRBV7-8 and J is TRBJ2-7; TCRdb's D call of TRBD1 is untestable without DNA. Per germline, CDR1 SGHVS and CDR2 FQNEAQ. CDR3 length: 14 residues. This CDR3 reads CASRPTGNSYEQYF.

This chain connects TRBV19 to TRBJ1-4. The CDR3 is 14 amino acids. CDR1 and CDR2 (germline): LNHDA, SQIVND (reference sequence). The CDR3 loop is CASSIHRGNEKLFF.

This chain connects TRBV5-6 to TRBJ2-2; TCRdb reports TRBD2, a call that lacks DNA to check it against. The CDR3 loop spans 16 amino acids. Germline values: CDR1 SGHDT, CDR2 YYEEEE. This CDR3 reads CASSFSEGTDTGELFF. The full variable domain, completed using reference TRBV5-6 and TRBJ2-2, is DAGVTQSPTHLIKTRGQQVTLRCSPKSGHDTVSWYQQALGQGPQFIFQYYEEEERQRGNFPDRFSGHQFPNYSSELNVNALLLGDSALYLCASSFSEGTDTGELFFGEGSRLTVL.

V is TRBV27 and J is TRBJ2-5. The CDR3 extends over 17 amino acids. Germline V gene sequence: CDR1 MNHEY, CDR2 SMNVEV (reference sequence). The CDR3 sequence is CASSLYDPSVLKRTQYF.

The CDR3 region is CASSLLGQGDEKLFF. The chain couples TRBV7-2 to TRBJ1-4; TCRdb returns TRBD1, unconfirmable since there is no DNA. This CDR3 comprises 15 residues. Germline V gene lookup returns CDR1 SGHTA and CDR2 FQGNSA.

This CDR3 reads CASSRTGGGGYTF. The rearrangement links TRBV12-3 or TRBV12-4 to TRBJ1-2; TCRdb calls TRBD1, which cannot be checked without DNA. The CDR3 has 13 amino acids.

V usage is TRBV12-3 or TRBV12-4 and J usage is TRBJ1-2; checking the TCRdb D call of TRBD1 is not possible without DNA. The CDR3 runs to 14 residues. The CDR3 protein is CASRALGQGYGYTF.

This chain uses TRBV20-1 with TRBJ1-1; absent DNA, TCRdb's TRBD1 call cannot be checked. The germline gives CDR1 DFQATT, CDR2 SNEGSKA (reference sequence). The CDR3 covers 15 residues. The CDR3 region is CSAANFGTGHTEAFF.

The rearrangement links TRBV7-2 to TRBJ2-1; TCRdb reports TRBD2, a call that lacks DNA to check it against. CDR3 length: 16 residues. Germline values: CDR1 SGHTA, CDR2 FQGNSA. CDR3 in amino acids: CASSLGTSGGAVEQFF.